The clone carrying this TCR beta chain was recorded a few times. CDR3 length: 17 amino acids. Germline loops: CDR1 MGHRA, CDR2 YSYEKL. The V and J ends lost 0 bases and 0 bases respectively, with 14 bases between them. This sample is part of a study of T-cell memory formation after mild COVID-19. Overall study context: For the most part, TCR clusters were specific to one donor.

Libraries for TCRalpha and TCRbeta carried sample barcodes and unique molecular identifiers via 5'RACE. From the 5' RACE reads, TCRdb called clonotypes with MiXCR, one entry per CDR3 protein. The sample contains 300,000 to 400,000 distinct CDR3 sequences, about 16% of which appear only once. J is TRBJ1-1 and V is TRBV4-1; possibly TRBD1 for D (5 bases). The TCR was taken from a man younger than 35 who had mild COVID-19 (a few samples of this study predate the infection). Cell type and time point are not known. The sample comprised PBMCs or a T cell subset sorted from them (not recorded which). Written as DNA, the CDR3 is TGCGCCAGCAGCCAAGATCGAGGGGCGGCCATGAACACTGAAGCTTTCTTT. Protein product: CASSQDRGAAMNTEAFF.